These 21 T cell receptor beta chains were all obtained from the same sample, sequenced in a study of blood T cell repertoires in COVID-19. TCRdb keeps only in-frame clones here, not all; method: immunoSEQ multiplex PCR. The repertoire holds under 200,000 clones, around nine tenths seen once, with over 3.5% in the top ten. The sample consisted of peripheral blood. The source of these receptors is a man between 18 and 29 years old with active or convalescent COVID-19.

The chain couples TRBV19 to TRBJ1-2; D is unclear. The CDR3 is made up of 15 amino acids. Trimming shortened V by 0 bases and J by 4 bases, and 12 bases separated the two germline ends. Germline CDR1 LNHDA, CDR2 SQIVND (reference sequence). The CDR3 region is CASSIDGFPGYGYTF. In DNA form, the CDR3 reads TGTGCCAGTAGTATAGATGGGTTTCCGGGCTATGGCTACACCTTC.

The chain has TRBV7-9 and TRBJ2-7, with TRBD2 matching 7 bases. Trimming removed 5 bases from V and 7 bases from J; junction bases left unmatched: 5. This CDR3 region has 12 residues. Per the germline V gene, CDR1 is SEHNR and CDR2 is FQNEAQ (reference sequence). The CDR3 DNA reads TGTGCCAGCAGCAAGACTAGCTCGGAGCAGTACTTC. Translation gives CASSKTSSEQYF.

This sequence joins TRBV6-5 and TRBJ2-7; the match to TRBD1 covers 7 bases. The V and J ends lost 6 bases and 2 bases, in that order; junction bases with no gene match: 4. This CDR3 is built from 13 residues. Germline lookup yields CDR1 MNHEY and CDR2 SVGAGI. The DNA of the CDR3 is TGTGCCAGCAGCTCCGACAGGGCCTACGAGCAGTACTTC. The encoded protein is CASSSDRAYEQYF.

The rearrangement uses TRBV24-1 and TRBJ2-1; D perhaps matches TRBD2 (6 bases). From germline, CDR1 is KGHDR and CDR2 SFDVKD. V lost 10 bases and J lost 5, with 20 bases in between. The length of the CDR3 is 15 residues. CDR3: CATTHPGLPNNEQFF. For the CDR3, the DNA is TGTGCCACGACACATCCGGGACTTCCAAACAATGAGCAGTTCTTC.

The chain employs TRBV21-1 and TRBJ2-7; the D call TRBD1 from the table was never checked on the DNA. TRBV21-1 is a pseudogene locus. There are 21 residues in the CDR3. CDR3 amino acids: CASSKAVSGFGGCDPSYEQYF. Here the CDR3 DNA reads TGTGCCAGCAGCAAAGCGGTATCCGGGTTTGGGGGCTGCGACCCCTCCTACGAGCAGTACTTC.

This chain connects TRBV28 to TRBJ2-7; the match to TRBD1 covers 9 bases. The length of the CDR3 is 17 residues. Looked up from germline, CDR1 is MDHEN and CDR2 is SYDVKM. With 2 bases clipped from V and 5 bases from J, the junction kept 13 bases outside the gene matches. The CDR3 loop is CASSLRAEPGQGDEQYF. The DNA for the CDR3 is TGTGCCAGCAGTTTAAGGGCTGAGCCGGGACAGGGTGACGAGCAGTACTTC.

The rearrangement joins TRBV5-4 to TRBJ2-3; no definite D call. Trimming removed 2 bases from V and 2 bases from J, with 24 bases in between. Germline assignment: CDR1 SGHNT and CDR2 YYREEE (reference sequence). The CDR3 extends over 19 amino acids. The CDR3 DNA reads TGTGCCAGCAGCTTTCCCGGGTCAACCGACCGGAAACCCACAGATACGCAGTATTTT. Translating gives CASSFPGSTDRKPTDTQYF.

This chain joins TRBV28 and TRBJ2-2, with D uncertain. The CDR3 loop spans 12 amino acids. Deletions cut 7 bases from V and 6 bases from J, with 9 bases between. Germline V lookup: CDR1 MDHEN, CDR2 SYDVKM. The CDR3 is CASMLGAGELFF. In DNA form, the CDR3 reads TGTGCCAGCATGCTAGGAGCCGGGGAGCTGTTTTTT. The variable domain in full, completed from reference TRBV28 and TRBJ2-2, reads DVKVTQSSRYLVKRTGEKVFLECVQDMDHENMFWYRQDPGLGLRLIYFSYDVKMKEKGDIPEGYSVSREKKERFSLILESASTNQTSMYLCASMLGAGELFFGEGSRLTVL.

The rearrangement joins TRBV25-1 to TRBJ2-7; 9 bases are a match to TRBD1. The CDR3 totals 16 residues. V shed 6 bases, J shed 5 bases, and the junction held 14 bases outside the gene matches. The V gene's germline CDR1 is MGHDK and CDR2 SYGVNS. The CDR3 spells CASRGTTGTGMDEQYV. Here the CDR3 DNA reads TGTGCCAGCAGAGGGACTACCGGGACAGGGATGGACGAGCAGTACGTC.

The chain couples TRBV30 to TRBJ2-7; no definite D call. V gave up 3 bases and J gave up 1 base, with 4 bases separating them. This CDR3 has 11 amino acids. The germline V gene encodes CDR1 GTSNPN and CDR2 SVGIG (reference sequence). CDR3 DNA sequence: TGTGCCTGGAGCAATTCCTACGAGCAGTACTTC. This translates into CAWSNSYEQYF.

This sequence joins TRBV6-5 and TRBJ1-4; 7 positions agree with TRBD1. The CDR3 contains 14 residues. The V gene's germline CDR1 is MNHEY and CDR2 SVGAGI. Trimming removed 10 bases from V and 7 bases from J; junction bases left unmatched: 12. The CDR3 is CATPRQGSLEKLFF. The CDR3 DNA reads TGTGCCACACCACGACAGGGCTCTCTTGAAAAACTGTTTTTT.

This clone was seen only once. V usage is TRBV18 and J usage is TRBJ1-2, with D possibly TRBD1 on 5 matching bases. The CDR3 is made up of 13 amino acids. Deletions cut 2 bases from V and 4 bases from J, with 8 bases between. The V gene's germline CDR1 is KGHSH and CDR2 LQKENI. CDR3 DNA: TGTGCCAGCTCACCAGACAGCTTCTATGGCTACACCTTC. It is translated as CASSPDSFYGYTF.

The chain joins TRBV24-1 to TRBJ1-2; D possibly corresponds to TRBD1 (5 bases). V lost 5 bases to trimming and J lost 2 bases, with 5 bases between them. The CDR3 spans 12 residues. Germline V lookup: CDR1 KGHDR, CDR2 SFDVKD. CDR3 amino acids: CATSGGNYGYTF. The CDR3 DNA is TGTGCCACCAGTGGGGGCAACTATGGCTACACCTTC.

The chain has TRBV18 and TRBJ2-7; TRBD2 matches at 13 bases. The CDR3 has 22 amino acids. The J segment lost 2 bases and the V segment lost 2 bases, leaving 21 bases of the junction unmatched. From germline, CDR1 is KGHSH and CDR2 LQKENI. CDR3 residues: CASSPSDRGFSGTSGVTYEQYF. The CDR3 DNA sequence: TGTGCCAGCTCACCAAGCGACAGGGGGTTTTCCGGGACTAGCGGGGTCACCTACGAGCAGTACTTC.

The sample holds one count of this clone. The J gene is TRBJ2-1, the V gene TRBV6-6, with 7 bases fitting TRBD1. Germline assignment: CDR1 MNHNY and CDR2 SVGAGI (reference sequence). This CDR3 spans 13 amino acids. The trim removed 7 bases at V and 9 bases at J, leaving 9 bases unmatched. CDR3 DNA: TGTGCCAGCACCCGACAGGGATGGAGTGAGCAGTTCTTC. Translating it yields CASTRQGWSEQFF.

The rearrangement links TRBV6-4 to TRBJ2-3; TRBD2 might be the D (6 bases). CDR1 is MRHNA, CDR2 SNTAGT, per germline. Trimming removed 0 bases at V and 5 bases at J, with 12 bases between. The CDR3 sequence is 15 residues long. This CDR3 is CASSDSGGPRDTQYF. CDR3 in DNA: TGTGCCAGCAGTGACTCCGGGGGACCCAGAGATACGCAGTATTTT.

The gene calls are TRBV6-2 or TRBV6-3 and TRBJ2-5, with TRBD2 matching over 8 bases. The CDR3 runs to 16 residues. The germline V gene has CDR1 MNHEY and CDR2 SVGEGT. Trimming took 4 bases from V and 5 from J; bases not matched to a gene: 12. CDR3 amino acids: CASSSIPGLENETQYF. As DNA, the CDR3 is TGTGCCAGCAGTTCCATCCCGGGACTAGAAAACGAGACCCAGTACTTC.

CDR3 sequence (DNA): TGTGCCAGCGCCCGGGGCAATCAGCCCCAGCATTTT. Residues: CASARGNQPQHF. The chain links TRBV6-6 to TRBJ1-5; no firm D call. Trimming pared 8 bases from V and 2 bases from J, leaving 7 bases between. The V gene's germline CDR1 is MNHNY and CDR2 SVGAGI (reference sequence). The CDR3 runs to 12 residues.

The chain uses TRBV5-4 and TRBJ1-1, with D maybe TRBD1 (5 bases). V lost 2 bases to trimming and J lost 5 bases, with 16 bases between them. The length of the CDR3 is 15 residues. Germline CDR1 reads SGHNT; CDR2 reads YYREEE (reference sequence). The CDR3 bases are TGTGCCAGCAGCTTAAGCGGGTACTCAGGGACTGAAGCTTTCTTT. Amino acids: CASSLSGYSGTEAFF.

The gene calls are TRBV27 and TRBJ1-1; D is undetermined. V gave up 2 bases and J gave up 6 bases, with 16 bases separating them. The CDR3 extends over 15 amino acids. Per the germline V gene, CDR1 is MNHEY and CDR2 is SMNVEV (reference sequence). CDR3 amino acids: CASSLGAGLGSEAFF. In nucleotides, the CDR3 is TGTGCCAGCAGTTTAGGTGCCGGACTCGGGTCTGAAGCTTTCTTT.

The CDR3 region has the DNA TGTGCCAGCAGCTTAGATCCAGGGTTAAATTCACCCCTCCACTTT. This gives the protein CASSLDPGLNSPLHF. V usage is TRBV7-2 and J usage is TRBJ1-6, with D possibly being TRBD1 (5 bases). CDR3 length: 15 amino acids. Germline values: CDR1 SGHTA, CDR2 FQGNSA. The V gene lost 1 base and the J gene lost 7 bases, with 11 bases spanning the gap. Filled out from reference TRBV7-2 and TRBJ1-6, the complete variable domain reads GAGVSQSPSNKVTEKGKDVELRCDPISGHTALYWYRQSLGQGLEFLIYFQGNSAPDKSGLPSDRFSAERTGGSVSTLTIQRTQQEDSAVYLCASSLDPGLNSPLHFGNGTRLTVT.